This record covers a single TCR beta chain. Its specificity is unknown. These data come from a study of blood T cells in healthy people across ages. Study-wide results and caveats: Both naive CD4+ cell counts and diversity were greater in long-lived donors than in aged donors. Among T cells, TCR beta diversity per million cells dropped roughly linearly as age rose.

Ranging in age from roughly 6 to 90, the donors were healthy Caucasian individuals from Russia. PCR was performed a second time for about 7 to 11 cycles using a sample-barcoded 5' primer and a J-beta primer mix. TCRdb reprocessed the 5' RACE reads with MiXCR, giving one entry per CDR3 protein. The profile shows more than 1 million distinct CDR3 sequences, 40% to 45% of them singletons. Germline V lookup: CDR1 MNHEY, CDR2 SMNVEV (reference sequence). The CDR3 extends over 15 amino acids. The chain combines TRBV27 with TRBJ2-5; TRBD2 aligns across 9 bases. The better agreement between TRBJ2-7 and the DNA end casts doubt on the J call. The specimen was blood. The TCR comes from a woman aged 60-70 years in good health. CDR3 bases: TGTGCCAGCAGTTTTATTAGCGGGAGAGTCCACGAGCAGTACTTC. This translates into CASSFISGRVHEQYF.